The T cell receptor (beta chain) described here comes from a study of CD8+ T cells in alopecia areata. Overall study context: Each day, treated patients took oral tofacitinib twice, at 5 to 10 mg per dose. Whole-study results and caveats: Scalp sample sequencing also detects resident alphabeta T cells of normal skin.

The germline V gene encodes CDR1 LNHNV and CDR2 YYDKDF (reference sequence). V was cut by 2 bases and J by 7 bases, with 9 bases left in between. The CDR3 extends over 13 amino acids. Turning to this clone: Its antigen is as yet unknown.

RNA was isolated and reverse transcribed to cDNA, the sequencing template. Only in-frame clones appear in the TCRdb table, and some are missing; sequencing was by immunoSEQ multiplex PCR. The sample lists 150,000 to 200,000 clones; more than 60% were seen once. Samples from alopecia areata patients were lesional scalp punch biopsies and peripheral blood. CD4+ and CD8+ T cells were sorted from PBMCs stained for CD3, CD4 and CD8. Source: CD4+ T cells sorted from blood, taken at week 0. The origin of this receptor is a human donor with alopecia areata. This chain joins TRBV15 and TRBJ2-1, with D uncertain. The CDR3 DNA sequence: TGTGCCACCAGCAGACCGCAGCTGAATGAGCAGTTCTTC. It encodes CATSRPQLNEQFF.